The 9 T cell receptor beta chains presented below share a single source sample, sequenced in a study of T cell responses to AZD1222 COVID-19 vaccine. Produced via immunoSEQ multiplex PCR; TCRdb's table is partial and in-frame only. This table holds over 95,000 clones, 85% to 90% found once. The source was peripheral blood, collected on day 0 of AZD1222 vaccination. The receptors originated from an adult in good health.

This clone was observed a handful of times. The chain employs TRBV5-1 and TRBJ1-2, with D unclear. CDR1 is SGHRS, CDR2 YFSETQ, per germline. The CDR3 is made up of 14 amino acids. The V end was cut by 0 bases, the J end by 7 bases, with 13 bases between. The chain's CDR3 is CASSLGQPFSGYTF. The DNA for the CDR3 is TGCGCCAGCAGCTTGGGGCAGCCGTTCAGTGGCTACACCTTC.

The chain links TRBV9 to TRBJ2-3; D is ambiguous. Germline values: CDR1 SGDLS, CDR2 YYNGEE. Between the trimmed V and J ends, which lost 1 base and 3 bases, there was a span of 9 bases. This CDR3 spans 14 amino acids. CDR3 sequence reads: CASSVNSPTDTQYF. CDR3 nucleotide sequence: TGTGCCAGCAGCGTAAACTCCCCGACAGATACGCAGTATTTT. Complete variable domain (other parts from reference TRBV9 and TRBJ2-3): DSGVTQTPKHLITATGQRVTLRCSPRSGDLSVYWYQQSLDQGLQFLIQYYNGEERAKGNILERFSAQQFPDLHSELNLSSLELGDSALYFCASSVNSPTDTQYFGPGTRLTVL.

This clone has just a few counts. The rearrangement joins TRBV5-1 to TRBJ1-5; possible D gene TRBD1, 5 bases. The CDR3 has 13 residues. Germline-derived CDR1 and CDR2 are SGHRS and YFSETQ. Trimming stripped 4 bases from V and 6 bases from J, with 11 bases between. The CDR3 region is CASSEERGQPQHF. CDR3 sequence (DNA): TGCGCCAGCAGCGAAGAGAGGGGTCAGCCCCAGCATTTT. The entire variable domain, with the rest obtained from reference TRBV5-1 and TRBJ1-5, is as follows: KAGVTQTPRYLIKTRGQQVTLSCSPISGHRSVSWYQQTPGQGLQFLFEYFSETQRNKGNFPGRFSGRQFSNSRSEMNVSTLELGDSALYLCASSEERGQPQHFGDGTRLSIL.

The chain uses TRBV7-3 and TRBJ2-1, with D perhaps given as TRBD1 or TRBD2 (6 bases each). V was shortened by 3 bases and J by 5 bases, with 11 bases between the two germline ends. The germline V gene encodes CDR1 SGHTA and CDR2 FQGTGA. The CDR3 extends over 14 amino acids. DNA of the CDR3: TGTGCCAGCAGCTTTGAAGGGGGGCACAATGAGCAGTTCTTC. Amino acids: CASSFEGGHNEQFF. Using reference TRBV7-3 and TRBJ2-1 for the parts outside the CDR3, the full variable domain is GAGVSQTPSNKVTEKGKYVELRCDPISGHTALYWYRQSLGQGPEFLIYFQGTGAADDSGLPNDRFFAVRPEGSVSTLKIQRTERGDSAVYLCASSFEGGHNEQFFGPGTRLTVL.

CDR3 sequence (DNA): TGTGCCAGCAGCCAAGAGATGGGACAGGGTCGGGAAGCTTTCTTT. Translation: CASSQEMGQGREAFF. The rearrangement joins TRBV4-2 to TRBJ1-1, with 9 positions matching TRBD1. This CDR3 comprises 15 residues. Losses at the gene ends were 0 bases for V and 8 bases for J; bases not matched to a gene: 7. The V gene's germline CDR1 is LGHNA and CDR2 YNFKEQ.

The chain links TRBV9 to TRBJ2-7, with a weak D call TRBD1 (5 bases). This CDR3 contains 14 residues. V lost 2 bases and J 0 bases, leaving 9 bases between the germline ends. Germline V CDR1 and CDR2: SGDLS, YYNGEE. CDR3 protein: CASSVGRDSYEQYF. CDR3 DNA sequence: TGTGCCAGCAGCGTGGGCAGGGACTCCTACGAGCAGTACTTC. The whole variable domain, remainder taken from reference TRBV9 and TRBJ2-7, is DSGVTQTPKHLITATGQRVTLRCSPRSGDLSVYWYQQSLDQGLQFLIQYYNGEERAKGNILERFSAQQFPDLHSELNLSSLELGDSALYFCASSVGRDSYEQYFGPGTRLTVT.

This clone was counted a single time. In DNA, the CDR3 is TGTGCCTCAAATGGGGAGCGAGGGAGCAATCAGCCCCAGCATTTT. Its translation is CASNGERGSNQPQHF. This chain joins TRBV2 and TRBJ1-5; D gene ambiguous. The CDR3 contains 15 residues. CDR1 is SNHLY and CDR2 is FYNNEI in the germline V gene. V lost 11 bases, J lost 1 base, and 18 bases lay in between.

This clone has only one observation. V is TRBV5-4 and J is TRBJ2-1, with TRBD2 matching over 8 bases. V gave up 5 bases and J gave up 6 bases; unmatched junction bases: 10. Germline V CDR1 and CDR2: SGHNT, YYREEE (reference sequence). CDR3 length: 15 residues. CDR3 in amino acids: CASRPGGGSGNEQFF. The CDR3 nucleotides read TGTGCCAGCAGACCCGGGGGGGGGTCGGGCAATGAGCAGTTCTTC.

The V call is TRBV18, the J call TRBJ2-3, with D possibly called TRBD1 or TRBD2 (5 bases each). This CDR3 contains 14 residues. With 1 base removed from V and 1 base from J, the gap between germline ends came to 6 bases. Germline lookup yields CDR1 KGHSH and CDR2 LQKENI. The DNA for the CDR3 is TGTGCCAGCTCACCACGGGACCGCACAGATACGCAGTATTTT. Protein product: CASSPRDRTDTQYF.